This TCR beta chain comes out of a study of shared clonotypes between healthy human individuals. Trimming took 6 bases from V and 6 from J, leaving 18 bases between them. The germline V gene encodes CDR1 MNHEY and CDR2 SMNVEV (reference sequence). This CDR3 contains 14 residues. Some clones are missing from TCRdb's copy, which holds only in-frame ones; the method was immunoSEQ multiplex PCR. The table lists roughly 720,000 clones, about nine tenths of them singletons. V and J are TRBV27 and TRBJ2-7; unclear D gene. The sequencing input was memory CD8+ T cells from PBMCs. Subset reported: CD45RO+ cells pooled with CCR7-negative TemRA cells. The source of this sequence is a man younger than 30 in good health. Some clones in this sample may be carry-over from other donors' samples. CDR3 sequence: CASSPVDRALEQYF. The CDR3 DNA is TGTGCCAGCAGCCCGGTCGATCGGGCCCTCGAGCAGTACTTC.